This T cell receptor beta chain was sequenced during a study of OX40 agonist ivuxolimab in advanced cancers. Produced via immunoSEQ multiplex PCR; TCRdb's table is partial and in-frame only. Here the sample spans tens of thousands of clones, around 84% being singletons. Losses at the gene ends were 3 bases for V and 7 bases for J; bases not matched to a gene: 7. Germline lookup yields CDR1 PRHDT and CDR2 FYEKMQ (reference sequence). This CDR3 spans 16 amino acids. The chain couples TRBV13 to TRBJ2-1; the match to TRBD2 covers 12 bases. Source: CD4+ or CD8+ T cells sorted from blood, taken in a trial of the OX40 agonist ivuxolimab. The TCR originated in an adult with an advanced solid tumor such as melanoma, head and neck, liver or kidney cancer. The CDR3 nucleotides are TGTGCCAGCAGCTTGCTACTAGCGGGGGGACTAAATGAGCAGTTCTTC. It specifies CASSLLLAGGLNEQFF.